This T cell receptor beta chain was recorded in a study of glioma-infiltrating T cells after dendritic cell vaccination. Sequencing used immunoSEQ multiplex PCR; TCRdb keeps in-frame clones, though not all of them. The sample has around 100,000 clones, around 83% seen once. Time point: after dendritic cell vaccination, including at tumor progression/relapse. The TCR was taken from a human donor with glioblastoma. Source: blood, taken after dendritic cell vaccination.

The CDR3 region has the DNA TGTGCCAGCAGCTTAATGGGAACAGCCGGGAGCACCGGGGAGCTGTTTTTT. Its protein is CASSLMGTAGSTGELFF. The gene calls are TRBV7-3 and TRBJ2-2, with D possibly TRBD2 on 6 matching bases. The CDR3 has 17 residues. The germline V gene encodes CDR1 SGHTA and CDR2 FQGTGA. Trimming took off 1 base at V and 4 bases at J, with 16 bases between the two ends.